This T cell receptor beta chain was identified during a study of blood T cells in healthy people across ages. Points from the study as a whole: Both naive CD4+ cell counts and diversity were greater in long-lived donors than in aged donors.

To note about this clonotype: No antigen is known for it. A read error may account for a junction end that differs from germline.

Together with a sample-barcoded 5' primer, a J-beta primer mix was included in a second PCR lasting about 7 to 11 cycles. A single record per CDR3 protein comes from TCRdb applying MiXCR to the 5' RACE reads. The repertoire consists of over 1,500,000 distinct CDR3 sequences, with more than 35% occurring once and the leading ten covering 20% to 25%. CDR3 length: 15 residues. The germline gives CDR1 SGHRS, CDR2 YFSETQ. Russia was home to the donors, healthy Caucasian individuals aged about 6 to 90. The V and J genes are TRBV5-1 and TRBJ2-4; 9 bases fit TRBD1. The DNA matches TRBJ2-7 better at its end, which makes the J call doubtful. This TCR was sampled from a human donor in good health. Sequencing input: blood. The CDR3 protein is CTSSFTGTGPGEQYF. DNA for the CDR3: TGCACCAGCAGCTTTACCGGGACAGGGCCTGGCGAGCAGTACTTC.